The rows below give T cell receptor beta chains drawn from one sample of a study of blood T cell repertoires in COVID-19. The repertoire was sequenced with immunoSEQ multiplex PCR; TCRdb's copy has only in-frame clones and lacks some. Among 150,000 to 200,000 clones listed, approximately 92% were seen once. Sequenced input: peripheral blood. Receptor source: a man younger than 45 with COVID-19, enrolled during active disease. Each CDR3 is given with its conserved first and last residue. Each record gives: J gene, V gene, CDR3 protein.

TRBJ1-2,TRBV7-8,CASSLGRGLANYGYTF
TRBJ1-5,TRBV5-8,CASSLVQGISNQPQHF
TRBJ1-1,TRBV5-1,CASSTGQGGEAFF
TRBJ1-4,TRBV19,CASSPGEGEGEKLFF
TRBJ1-4,TRBV7-9,CASSLGGESEKLFF
TRBJ2-3,TRBV7-9,CASSLIAGAQYF
TRBJ2-1,TRBV3-1/TRBV3-2,CASSQGTSGLYNEQFF
TRBJ1-2,TRBV7-8,CASSQGQVINYGYTF
TRBJ2-7,TRBV27,CASIMRGTGFYEQYF
TRBJ1-2,TRBV7-2,CASSLDGGGDYGYTF
TRBJ2-3,TRBV5-1,CASSLGGASTDTQYF
TRBJ2-1,TRBV5-1,CASSPSGRDNNEQFF
TRBJ1-1,TRBV7-3,CASSLGQPEAFF
TRBJ1-5,TRBV2,CASSVGAGQPQHF
TRBJ1-1,TRBV5-6,CASSYIGTEAFF
TRBJ1-4,TRBV7-6,CASSLAWGDQGEKLFF
TRBJ2-1,TRBV7-3,CASSRTGTGGGEQFF
TRBJ2-7,TRBV5-1,CASSPSLTGTYEQYF
TRBJ1-1,TRBV5-4,CASSSGGVTEAFF
TRBJ1-2,TRBV19,CASSINRINYGYTF
TRBJ1-2,TRBV10-3,CAVTQGANYGYTF
TRBJ1-2,TRBV5-1,CASRQGQIAYGYTF
TRBJ2-7,TRBV5-1,CASTPQGGVREQYF
TRBJ2-1,TRBV29-1,CSVEDPLAPYNEQFF
TRBJ1-6,TRBV6-5,CASSYSQGASSPLHF
TRBJ2-1,TRBV7-2,CASSSSISSYNEQFF
TRBJ1-3,TRBV3-1/TRBV3-2,CASSQDLATGAGNTIYF
TRBJ2-7,TRBV6-5,CASGGQGGYEQYF
TRBJ1-2,TRBV7-2,CASRRGQLYGYTF
TRBJ2-1,TRBV7-2,CASSLGAGDYNEQFF
TRBJ1-3,TRBV11-2,CASSLDGESGNTIYF
TRBJ2-7,TRBV4-1,CASSQQQGGHEQYF
TRBJ2-7,TRBV18,CASSPTTGAYEQYF
TRBJ1-4,TRBV6-5,CASSYIQNEKLFF
TRBJ1-6,TRBV6-6,CASSSDSPHLSPLHF
TRBJ1-4,TRBV7-6,CASIPMEVGSMDEKLFF
TRBJ2-1,TRBV27,CASSLTDRRQDEQFF
TRBJ2-5,TRBV30,CAWRTSGQETQYF
TRBJ2-3,TRBV28,CASSLWGGDTQYF
TRBJ2-2,TRBV6-5,CASLGGAGGGELFF
TRBJ1-4,TRBV18,CASSPRTGGMTNEKLFF
TRBJ2-2,TRBV5-1,CASSFLAGVNTGELFF
TRBJ1-2,TRBV4-3,CASSPGEGLYGYTF
TRBJ2-7,TRBV6-6,CASSYSGLAPYEQYF
TRBJ1-2,TRBV3-1/TRBV3-2,CASSQWTGGWHGYTF
TRBJ2-5,TRBV5-1,CASSLGTGSGRETQYF
TRBJ2-2,TRBV6-5,CASGSRVNTGELFF
TRBJ2-6,TRBV5-4,CASSRLSSGANVLTF
TRBJ2-2,TRBV12-2,CASRLGSDRADTGELFF